A selection of T cell receptor beta chains follows, all from one sample in a study of cytomegalovirus exposure and HLA in healthy donors. Method: immunoSEQ multiplex PCR; TCRdb's copy keeps in-frame clones and lacks some. The table for this sample gives some 120,000 clones. Sequencing used PBMCs. The receptors shown here come from a man between 40 and 49 years old in good health and CMV-seropositive. CDR3s include the opening cysteine and the closing phenylalanine or tryptophan. Each record gives: CDR3 length, J gene, V gene, D gene, CDR3 DNA, CDR3 protein. D genes are given only for firm matches.

>16|TRBJ1-5|TRBV18|TRBD1
TGTGCCAGCTCACCCGGACAGGGAATTTGGGATCAGCCCCAGCATTTT
CASSPGQGIWDQPQHF
>15|TRBJ2-7|TRBV7-6|TRBD2
TGTGCCAGCAGCTTAGCTAGCGGGGGTACCTACGAGCAGTACTTC
CASSLASGGTYEQYF
>16|TRBJ2-1|TRBV9|TRBD2
TGTGCCAGCAGCGTAGCTGGGGGGAGGGCCTACAATGAGCAGTTCTTC
CASSVAGGRAYNEQFF
>17|TRBJ1-2|TRBV19|TRBD1
TGTGCCAGTAGGACACCGGGACAGGGTGCGCGAGGGGTTGGCTACACCTTC
CASRTPGQGARGVGYTF
>15|TRBJ2-1|TRBV11-2|TRBD2
TGTGCCAGCAGCCCCGCTGGGACTAGCACAAATGAGCAGTTCTTC
CASSPAGTSTNEQFF
>16|TRBJ2-1|TRBV6-5|TRBD2
TGTGCCAGCAGTTCATGGACTAGCGGGAAGTCGGGTGAGCAGTTCTTC
CASSSWTSGKSGEQFF
>15|TRBJ2-5|TRBV29-1|-
TGCAGCGTTGAAAGGGGCCAAGGGGTAGGAGAGACCCAGTACTTC
CSVERGQGVGETQYF
>14|TRBJ1-2|TRBV5-6|TRBD1
TGTGCCAGCAGCAGCCTGGACAGGGTCTATGGCTACACCTTC
CASSSLDRVYGYTF
>14|TRBJ2-1|TRBV2|TRBD2
TGTGCCAGCAGTGAACAGCGGGAGTACAATGAGCAGTTCTTC
CASSEQREYNEQFF
>14|TRBJ2-7|TRBV10-3|-
TGTGCCATCAGTTATACACAGGGAAGGGGCGAGCAGTACTTC
CAISYTQGRGEQYF
>14|TRBJ2-7|TRBV5-8|-
TGTGCCAGCAGCTTGGAAAGGGAGACCTACGAGCAGTACTTC
CASSLERETYEQYF
>13|TRBJ1-1|TRBV2|-
TGTGCCAGCAGGACGGACAGGAACACTGAAGCTTTCTTT
CASRTDRNTEAFF
>12|TRBJ2-1|TRBV5-6|-
TGTGCCAGCAGCTTGCAGTCCAGGGAGCAGTTCTTC
CASSLQSREQFF
>14|TRBJ1-2|TRBV19|-
TGTGCCAGTAGTATGTCCAGTCAGCGCTATGGCTACACCTTC
CASSMSSQRYGYTF
>13|TRBJ2-1|TRBV5-1|TRBD2
TGCGCCAGCAGCTCGACTAGCCGAGATGAGCAGTTCTTC
CASSSTSRDEQFF
>14|TRBJ1-2|TRBV18|-
TGTGCCAGCTCACCACGGGGGGGCTTGGACGGCTACACCTTC
CASSPRGGLDGYTF
>14|TRBJ1-5|TRBV5-1|TRBD1
TGCGCCAGCAGCCCAGGGACAGGGAGTCAGCCCCAGCATTTT
CASSPGTGSQPQHF
>14|TRBJ1-2|TRBV7-3|-
TGTGCCAGCAGCTTAGGGCCAGAGAACTATGGCTACACCTTC
CASSLGPENYGYTF
>14|TRBJ2-1|TRBV29-1|TRBD2
TGCAGCGTTCGGGTAGCGGGAGGGCCGGGGGAGCAGTTCTTC
CSVRVAGGPGEQFF